The present T cell receptor (beta chain) was sequenced within a study of control samples from healthy donors and cancer patients. The germline V and J ends were trimmed by 9 bases and 8 bases, with 20 bases remaining between them. Germline CDR1 and CDR2: LNHDA and SQIVND (reference sequence). The CDR3 is made up of 14 amino acids. Using immunoSEQ multiplex PCR, the repertoire was profiled, and TCRdb retains in-frame clones only, with some absent. There are about 50,000 clones in the sample; approximately 95% occur only once, and around 2% lies in the top ten. The specimen sequenced was blood. The receptor was isolated from a woman aged 25 to 39 in good health. V and J are TRBV19 and TRBJ2-1; D not resolved. The CDR3 DNA is TGTGCCAGCAAAGACGACCCCTCTGGGGATGAGCAGTTCTTC. As protein: CASKDDPSGDEQFF.